Below are 8 T cell receptor beta chains sequenced from a single sample in a study of cytomegalovirus exposure and HLA in healthy donors. The PCR used 60 Vbeta and 13 Jbeta primers. The table came from immunoSEQ multiplex PCR; TCRdb's copy has only in-frame clones and leaves some out. Seen here are 55,000 or so clones, 82% observed once, and the top ten hold 1.6%. Sequenced: PBMCs. Receptor source: a man aged 25-40 years in good health and CMV-seronegative.

V gene TRBV7-2 combines with J gene TRBJ1-1; D remains unclear. The CDR3 spans 15 residues. Germline V gene sequence: CDR1 SGHTA, CDR2 FQGNSA. V dropped 5 bases and J dropped 4 bases, with 17 bases sitting between them. The CDR3 region has the DNA TGTGCCAGCAGCCCCCCGGGCGTTCGGGGCACTGAAGCTTTCTTT. Its protein product is CASSPPGVRGTEAFF.

Notes on this clone: The same CDR3 also results from other DNA sequences found in this sample. The chain is built from TRBV18 and TRBJ2-5, with D perhaps matching TRBD1 (6 bases). Germline V lookup: CDR1 KGHSH, CDR2 LQKENI. This CDR3 spans 13 amino acids. V was trimmed by 4 bases and J by 2 bases, leaving 8 bases between them. The CDR3 here is CASSRDIQETQYF. In DNA form, the CDR3 reads TGTGCCAGCTCACGGGACATTCAAGAGACCCAGTACTTC. The variable domain in full, completed from reference TRBV18 and TRBJ2-5, reads NAGVMQNPRHLVRRRGQEARLRCSPMKGHSHVYWYRQLPEEGLKFMVYLQKENIIDESGMPKERFSAEFPKEGPSILRIQQVVRGDSAAYFCASSRDIQETQYFGPGTRLLVL.

V gene TRBV5-1 combines with J gene TRBJ2-7; 7 nucleotides align to TRBD1. CDR1 is SGHRS, CDR2 YFSETQ, per germline. The CDR3 totals 15 residues. Trimming cost V 2 bases and J 1 base; bases outside gene matches: 6. This chain's CDR3 is CASSFLGGASYEQYF. CDR3 nucleotide sequence: TGCGCCAGCAGCTTCCTAGGGGGCGCTTCCTACGAGCAGTACTTC.

This chain links TRBV6-1 with TRBJ2-2, with 10 bases lining up with TRBD1. CDR1 is MNHNS, CDR2 SASEGT, per germline. V lost 4 bases, J lost 12 bases, and 5 bases stayed unmatched. This CDR3 comprises 13 residues. The CDR3 sequence: CASSAWDRGKLFF. CDR3 nucleotides: TGTGCCAGCAGTGCCTGGGACAGGGGAAAGCTGTTTTTT.

This clone was found once. The rearrangement links TRBV11-3 to TRBJ2-1, with a possible D match to TRBD2 (7 bases). Deletions cut 4 bases from V and 7 bases from J, with 17 bases between. Germline V gives CDR1 SGHNT, CDR2 YENEEA. The CDR3 sequence is 15 residues long. CDR3 sequence: CASSWEGGARNEQFF. The DNA for the CDR3 is TGTGCCAGCAGCTGGGAGGGGGGGGCAAGGAATGAGCAGTTCTTC.

The chain links TRBV4-3 to TRBJ2-3, with 10 bases matching TRBD2. Germline CDR1 LGHNA, CDR2 YSLEER. The CDR3 spans 19 residues. V lost 0 bases to trimming and J lost 2 bases; unmatched junction nucleotides: 11. The CDR3, as DNA: TGCGCCAGCAGCCAAGATAGTCTGATAGGGACTAGCGTCACAGATACGCAGTATTTT. Translated: CASSQDSLIGTSVTDTQYF.

This clone was seen a single time. The rearrangement links TRBV28 to TRBJ2-7; TRBD2 matches at 11 bases. The V and J ends lost 3 bases and 2 bases, in that order; junction bases with no gene match: 6. Germline V gene sequence: CDR1 MDHEN, CDR2 SYDVKM. CDR3 length equals 16 residues. CDR3 loop: CASSLPLLAGAYEQYF. The CDR3 nucleotides read TGTGCCAGCAGTTTGCCCCTACTAGCGGGGGCCTACGAGCAGTACTTC. Using reference TRBV28 and TRBJ2-7 for the parts outside the CDR3, the full variable domain is DVKVTQSSRYLVKRTGEKVFLECVQDMDHENMFWYRQDPGLGLRLIYFSYDVKMKEKGDIPEGYSVSREKKERFSLILESASTNQTSMYLCASSLPLLAGAYEQYFGPGTRLTVT.

This clone turned up a few times. The gene calls are TRBV6-1 and TRBJ1-5; no clear D. The CDR3 runs to 14 residues. Germline CDR1 MNHNS, CDR2 SASEGT. Trimming cost V 6 bases and J 7 bases, with 16 bases left between them. CDR3 DNA sequence: TGTGCCAGCAGAGATGGGCTCATGAAGCAGCCCCAGCATTTT. This codes for CASRDGLMKQPQHF.